This T cell receptor beta chain was observed in a study of CD8+CD57+ T cells in acquired aplastic anemia. Study at large: DNA from sorted CD4+ and CD8+ cells averaged around 3.5 ug. Healthy donor CD4+ samples were sequenced to a depth that averaged roughly 10 million reads.

Genomic DNA templated the TCR beta VDJ and CDR3 profiling. Via MiXCR, TCRdb re-called the reads, giving one row per CDR3 protein. The table lists about 220,000 distinct CDR3 sequences, roughly 35% of them singletons, with approximately 1.2% in the top ten. In its sample, this clonotype was seen once. Its cognate antigen is unknown. A read error is possible here, since a much larger clone lies one base away. Study conclusions and caveats: Researchers reported that CD8+ Simpson's diversity was not significantly different in patients versus controls. A set of about 28 CD8+ CDR3 sequences was shared between patients and controls, and these sequences appeared highly expressed in patients.

This CDR3 is 15 amino acids long. The germline V gene encodes CDR1 SEHNR and CDR2 FQNEAQ (reference sequence). This chain connects TRBV7-9 to TRBJ1-1, with a possible D match to TRBD1 (6 bases). This receptor was obtained from a human donor in good health, serving as a control. Sequenced input: sorted CD4+, CD8+, or CD8+CD57+ T cells (not recorded which) from PBMCs. Here the CDR3 DNA reads TGTGCCAGCAGCGAGAGAAGGGGGGCCAACACTGAAGCTTCCTTT. Protein: CASSERRGANTEASF.